This is a list of T cell receptor beta chains from one sample in a study of blood T cell repertoires in COVID-19. The table came from immunoSEQ multiplex PCR; TCRdb's copy has only in-frame clones and leaves some out. The data contain about 200,000 clones, just under 85% of them seen just once; the ten biggest clones take up around 7.3%. The sample was peripheral blood. Every receptor here comes from a woman aged 50 to 60 with active or convalescent COVID-19. CDR3s include the opening cysteine and the closing phenylalanine or tryptophan. D genes are given only for firm matches. Clone sizes are given selectively: once, few, many, or a class where the clone is expanded.

d_call j_call clone_size v_call cdr3_nt cdr3_aa
NA TRBJ2-2 NA TRBV7-6 TGTGCCAGCAGATCCACGGCGAACACCGGGGAGCTGTTTTTT CASRSTANTGELFF
TRBD1 TRBJ1-5 NA TRBV5-6 TGTGCCAGCAGCTTGACAGGGGGCAAGGATCAGCCCCAGCATTTT CASSLTGGKDQPQHF
NA TRBJ2-2 NA TRBV18 TGTGCCAGCTCACCTATCAGAGGGAGAGCGAACACCGGGGAGCTGTTTTTT CASSPIRGRANTGELFF
NA TRBJ2-2 many TRBV5-1 TGCGCCAGCAGCTTCTCTAGCGACAGGAACACCGGGGAGCTGTTTTTT CASSFSSDRNTGELFF
NA TRBJ2-2 NA TRBV2 TGTGCCAGCACAAGGGGGGGCGGAGTCTGGGACCGGGGAGCTGTTTTT CASTRGGGVWDRGAVF
TRBD1 TRBJ1-3 NA TRBV28 TGTGCCAGCAGTGGGGGGACAGGGGCTGGAAACACCATATATTTT CASSGGTGAGNTIYF
NA TRBJ1-1 few TRBV28 TGTGCCAGCAGTTTGCGGGTGCCGCAAGAAGCTTTCTTT CASSLRVPQEAFF
TRBD2 TRBJ2-3 NA TRBV29-1 TGCAGCGCCGATCGGGGGCGGGGGGGCTCAGATACGCAGTATTTT CSADRGRGGSDTQYF
NA TRBJ1-6 NA TRBV19 TGTGCCAGTAGTCTGCCACAAGATAATTCACCCCTCCACTTT CASSLPQDNSPLHF
TRBD1 TRBJ2-5 NA TRBV10-3 TGTGCCATCAGTGAGTCTGGGACAGCTCAAGAGACCCAGTACTTC CAISESGTAQETQYF
NA TRBJ1-2 NA TRBV5-1 TGCGCCAGCAGCTTGGATTCCGGAGGTAATGGCTACACCTTC CASSLDSGGNGYTF
NA TRBJ2-3 NA TRBV5-8 TGTGCCAGCCGCGGAGGGGTTGATACGCAGTATTTT CASRGGVDTQYF
TRBD1 TRBJ1-5 NA TRBV3-1/TRBV3-2 TGTGCCAGCAGCCCACCGGGACAGGGATTACCGCCCCAGCATTTT CASSPPGQGLPPQHF
NA TRBJ1-2 NA TRBV12-3/TRBV12-4 TGTGCCAGCAGTTGGGACACGACTATGGACTACACCTTC CASSWDTTMDYTF
TRBD2 TRBJ2-7 NA TRBV28 TGTGCCAGCAGTTCCTCGGGACTAGCGGGAGGGCGCTCCTACGAGCAGTACTTC CASSSSGLAGGRSYEQYF
NA TRBJ1-6 NA TRBV6-5 TGTGCCAGCAGTTGGGGGCCTCGGGATTCACCCCTCCACTTT CASSWGPRDSPLHF
NA TRBJ2-6 NA TRBV5-1 TGCGCCAGCAGCGGCAGAGGTTACTCTGGGGCCAACGTCCTGACTTTC CASSGRGYSGANVLTF